This T cell receptor beta chain was obtained from a study of shared clonotypes between healthy human individuals. Study results and caveats: In this cohort, only blood was sampled, and tissue repertoires likely differ.

The CDR3 is made up of 15 amino acids. The germline V and J ends were trimmed by 0 bases and 2 bases, with 9 bases remaining between them. Germline CDR1 reads LGHNA; CDR2 reads YNFKEQ. Original methodology: As immunoSEQ supplied junction-only sequences (without quality scores), filtering differed. Clones were read by immunoSEQ multiplex PCR, and TCRdb kept only the in-frame ones, dropping some. V, J and clone size are those of that table, while D and trimming were read from the DNA. The sample has about 2.5 million clones, 80% to 95% seen once. With regard to this clone: The antigen remains undetermined.

The rearrangement joins TRBV4-2 to TRBJ2-3; maybe TRBD1 (6 bases). The sequence derives from a man younger than 35 in good health. Some clones in this sample may be carry-over from other donors' samples. The sample comprised naive CD4+ T cells from PBMCs. The subset was: CD45RA+ positively selected. CDR3 in amino acids: CASSQDQGFTDTQYF. In nucleotides, the CDR3 is TGTGCCAGCAGCCAAGATCAGGGGTTCACAGATACGCAGTATTTT.